This T cell receptor (beta chain) was profiled in a study of regulatory T cells in long-lasting Graves disease (dated by TCRdb to the early 2020s). Notes on the research overall: In the newly diagnosed Graves' disease group, patients had been taking antithyroid drugs for less than 3 months. Patients with persistent Graves' disease were compared with patients with newly diagnosed Graves' disease using TCR sequencing and RNA sequencing of peripheral blood. The study was registered as a clinical trial and conducted in China. TCR sequencing covered some 13 persistent and roughly 20 newly diagnosed Graves' disease patients, 33 samples in total.

The CDR3 holds 12 amino acids from the cysteine to the phenylalanine. Only CDR3 DNA remains: 36 bases, in frame from the first base. This clonotype was observed a few times. The antigen it binds to is not known. No base quality information exists; no much larger clone differs at one position. Overall results and qualifications from the work: Only the TCR beta chain was sequenced and analyzed. The study examined only peripheral blood because the primary lesion, thyroid tissue, could not be accessed. Persistent disease showed preferential use of TRBV28, TRBJ1-2 and TRBJ2-5, whereas newly diagnosed disease favored TRBV20-1 and TRBJ2-1. The authors acknowledged the small sample size as a limitation that may reduce accuracy. More public clonotypes were shared among persistent patients (about 2,800) than among newly diagnosed patients (966). Lower TCR Shannon entropy and fewer highly expanded clones were observed in persistent Graves' disease patients than in newly diagnosed patients, which suggested clonal expansion.

Library preparation was by multiplex PCR. Data came from an Illumina HiSeq 4000. CDR3 regions were amplified by Arm-PCR with iRepertoire HTBI primers to construct TCR beta libraries. Before sequencing, the PCR products went through gel purification. Per the source publication's procedure: A total of around 66 TRBV and 14 TRBJ segments were identified across samples and were used for gene usage analysis of CDR3 amino acid clonotypes. Filtered high-quality paired reads were merged into contigs using COPE and FqMerger. BLAST was used to align contigs to the IMGT TRBV, TRBD and TRBJ reference genes, and CDR3 was defined following IMGT. Any clonotype with a frequency above 0.1% was classified as a highly expanded clone. Repertoire diversity was measured by Shannon entropy, and V-J evenness by the Gini coefficient. Public clonotypes were defined as clonotypes shared by more than one individual. Using fastp trimming at Q25 and MiXCR clonotype assembly, TCRdb reanalyzed the public sequencing data and kept in-frame beta chains. Rows with one shared CDR3 protein collapse into an entry with the most common genes and DNA. For this entry, the V and J calls and clone size follow TCRdb and not the study's own pipeline. This sample has hundreds of thousands of distinct CDR3 sequences in its table, and about 18% of those were observed once. Roughly 40% of the sample belongs to the ten largest clones.

The time point tag for this specimen amounts to: newly diagnosed GD, antithyroid drugs for less than 3 months. For both TCR sequencing and RNA sequencing, RNA was extracted from PBMCs using TRIzol. Graves' disease was diagnosed according to American Thyroid Association guidelines. Patients for the study were recruited at an endocrinology department in Xi'an, China. From each patient, approximately 10 milliliters of peripheral blood was collected into an EDTA anticoagulant tube. Ficoll Paque Plus density gradient separation was used to isolate PBMCs, and no additional T cell sorting was done. An Agilent 2100 Bioanalyzer and agarose gel were used to check RNA quality, while a NanoDrop 2000 measured RNA concentration.

The chain employs TRBV12-3 or TRBV12-4 and TRBJ2-5; the best D guess is TRBD1, with 6 bases matching. The DNA end is a closer match to TRBJ2-1, so the J assignment may be wrong. The sequence derives from a female donor with Graves disease. The specimen was peripheral blood mononuclear cells (PBMCs), collected at new diagnosis, from a patient treated with antithyroid drugs. Here the CDR3 is given as CASNYRAHEQFF. The sequenced DNA is TGTGCCAGCAATTACAGGGCCCATGAGCAGTTCTTC.